These 11 T cell receptor beta chains were all obtained from the same sample, sequenced in a study of T cells in Graves' hyperthyroidism and ophthalmopathy (dated by TCRdb to between 2017 and 2020). Library generation was performed with multiplex PCR. Sequencing used an Illumina HiSeq 2000. The TCR beta CDR3 regions were amplified from the RNA transcripts. For the first round of RT-PCR on the TCR CDR3, the HTBI primer set was used together with the Qiagen OneStep RT-PCR kit. The raw public data were reprocessed by TCRdb itself: fastp quality trimming at Q25, MiXCR clonotype calling, in-frame beta chains only. One record per CDR3 amino acid sequence lists the most common genes and DNA. This sample lists 600,000 to 800,000 distinct CDR3 sequences; approximately 40% were detected once. About a third of the sample rests with the top ten. The specimen was blood. All receptors derive from a woman aged 35 to 49 with Graves' hyperthyroidism.

The chain carries TRBV5-8 and TRBJ2-7; D call uncertain. Germline V gene lookup returns CDR1 SGHTS and CDR2 YDEGEE. CDR3 size: 15 residues. Trimming took 4 bases from V and 2 from J, leaving 16 bases between them. The CDR3 DNA reads TGTGCCAGCAGCCTGGGGTCGGACGGCCCCTACGAGCAGTACTTC. Amino acid sequence: CASSLGSDGPYEQYF.

The chain uses TRBV7-2 and TRBJ2-1; the D is unclear. The better agreement between TRBJ2-7 and the DNA end casts doubt on the J call. CDR1 SGHTA and CDR2 FQGNSA come from the germline V gene. The CDR3 loop spans 14 amino acids. The CDR3 region is CASSLETGYNEQYF. In DNA, the CDR3 is TGTGCCAGCAGCTTAGAGACGGGTTACAATGAGCAGTACTTC.

A word on this clonotype: Its ends do not fully match the called genes, so a read error is possible. The V call is TRBV7-3, the J call TRBJ2-2; no definite D call. The CDR3 sequence is 17 residues long. Germline CDR1 and CDR2: SGHTA and FQGTGA. The CDR3 here is CASSQEAGKWDTGELFF. DNA for the CDR3: TGCGCCAGCAGCCAAGAAGCAGGAAAATGGGACACCGGGGAGCTGTTTTTT.

In regard to this clonotype: Given a much more abundant clone one base away, this may be a read error. V and J are TRBV7-8 and TRBJ1-1; D call uncertain. Looked up from germline, CDR1 is SGHVS and CDR2 is FQNEAQ. The length of the CDR3 is 13 residues. Trimming took 0 bases from V and 8 from J, leaving 10 bases between them. CDR3 coding DNA: TGTGCCAGCAGCTTAGCCCCCACGGGAGAAGCTTTCTTT. This gives the protein CASSLAPTGEAFF.

This clonotype appeared a single time. The gene calls are TRBV27 and TRBJ1-1, with no clear D. There are 15 residues in the CDR3. The germline gives CDR1 MNHEY, CDR2 SMNVEV (reference sequence). Trimming shortened V by 4 bases and J by 8 bases, and 20 bases separated the two germline ends. The CDR3 DNA is TGTGCCAGCAGTTGGGTCCCCCGCCCGATTAACGAAGCTTTCTTT. Encoded protein: CASSWVPRPINEAFF.

V is TRBV10-1 and J is TRBJ2-3; D is possibly TRBD2 (5 bases). Germline values: CDR1 WNHNN, CDR2 SYGVQD (reference sequence). The CDR3 contains 16 residues. The V gene lost 2 bases and the J gene lost 8 bases, with 20 bases spanning the gap. The CDR3 protein is CASSEALAPTAGTQYF. The CDR3 coding sequence is TGCGCCAGCAGTGAGGCCCTAGCACCAACGGCGGGTACGCAGTATTTT.

Regarding this clonotype: The junction departs from germline at one end; a sequencing error may be responsible. The chain has TRBV28 and TRBJ2-7; D remains ambiguous. This CDR3 comprises 12 residues. Looked up from germline, CDR1 is MDHEN and CDR2 is SYDVKM. CDR3: CASSLLGYERYF. The CDR3 DNA sequence: TGTGCCAGCAGTTTATTAGGGTACGAGCGGTACTTC.

This clonotype was counted between two and nine times. This rearrangement joins TRBV4-1 to TRBJ1-6; D uncertain. The CDR3 covers 14 residues. Germline lookup yields CDR1 MGHRA and CDR2 YSYEKL. V dropped 4 bases and J dropped 13 bases, with 17 bases sitting between them. The DNA of the CDR3 is TGCGCCAGCAGCCCCCTGGATAGACCCGGGCCCCTCCACTTT. It translates to CASSPLDRPGPLHF.

This clonotype appeared many times. The chain couples TRBV4-3 to TRBJ1-4, with a weak D call TRBD1 (5 bases). V shed 0 bases and J shed 8 bases, with 22 bases lying between them. In germline, CDR1 is LGHNA, CDR2 YSLEER. The CDR3 length is 18 residues. The CDR3 region has the DNA TGCGCCAGCAGCCAAGATAGGCCGGCAGGGCGGTATTCCGAAAAACTGTTTTTT. Amino acid sequence: CASSQDRPAGRYSEKLFF.

This chain joins TRBV6-6 and TRBJ1-4; 7 positions agree with TRBD1. The length of the CDR3 is 14 residues. Germline loops: CDR1 MNHNY, CDR2 SVGAGI (reference sequence). The trim removed 5 bases at V and 5 bases at J, leaving 5 bases unmatched. The CDR3 nucleotides read TGTGCCAGCAGTCCTGACAGGGCAAATGAAAAACTGTTTTTT. This codes for CASSPDRANEKLFF.

The chain recombines TRBV7-2 with TRBJ1-5, with TRBD1 matching over 11 bases. V lost 5 bases to trimming and J lost 6 bases; unmatched junction nucleotides: 9. CDR1 and CDR2 (germline): SGHTA, FQGNSA. The length of the CDR3 is 16 residues. CDR3 protein: CASSHGRTGGFQPQHF. DNA for the CDR3: TGTGCCAGCAGCCACGGAAGGACAGGGGGCTTTCAGCCCCAGCATTTT.